This T cell receptor beta chain is drawn from a study of PD-1 blockade in classical Hodgkin lymphoma. TCRdb's copy holds only in-frame clones and misses some; the assay was immunoSEQ multiplex PCR. The sample carries about 110,000 clones, about 89% recorded once. Relapses following autologous stem cell transplantation were seen in all patients, with brentuximab vedotin exposure varying. Best responses were complete response, partial response or progressive disease. The V end lost 6 bases, the J end lost 9 bases, and 9 bases lay between the germline ends. The CDR3 totals 11 residues. Per the germline V gene, CDR1 is LNHDA and CDR2 is SQIVND (reference sequence).

The chain links TRBV19 to TRBJ2-1; TRBD2 is a possible D gene (5 bases). The sample was peripheral blood mononuclear cells (PBMCs), taken before the second cycle of nivolumab. This receptor was identified in a human donor with classical Hodgkin lymphoma. The CDR3 sequence: CASRVEGEQFF. In DNA, the CDR3 is TGTGCCAGTAGGGTTGAGGGTGAGCAGTTCTTC.